This T cell receptor beta chain derives from a study of blood T cell repertoires in COVID-19. Participant age was roughly 18 to 90 years, and participants resided in fewer than 30 US areas. Comment on this clone: Other DNA variants within this sample encode the same CDR3.

The ends were cut back, 5 bases at V and 2 bases at J, with 7 bases in the middle. This CDR3 is built from 13 residues. Only in-frame clones appear in the TCRdb table, and some are missing; sequencing was by immunoSEQ multiplex PCR. This sample has more than 450,000 clones, with roughly 90% found just once. Source material: PBMCs or T cells enriched from blood (not recorded which). The chain couples TRBV12-3 or TRBV12-4 to TRBJ1-3, with no clear D. This sequence was found in a young woman who had recovered from COVID-19. The CDR3 region has the DNA TGTGCCAGCAGTCTCGGGACTGGAAACACCATATATTTT. This sequence encodes CASSLGTGNTIYF.